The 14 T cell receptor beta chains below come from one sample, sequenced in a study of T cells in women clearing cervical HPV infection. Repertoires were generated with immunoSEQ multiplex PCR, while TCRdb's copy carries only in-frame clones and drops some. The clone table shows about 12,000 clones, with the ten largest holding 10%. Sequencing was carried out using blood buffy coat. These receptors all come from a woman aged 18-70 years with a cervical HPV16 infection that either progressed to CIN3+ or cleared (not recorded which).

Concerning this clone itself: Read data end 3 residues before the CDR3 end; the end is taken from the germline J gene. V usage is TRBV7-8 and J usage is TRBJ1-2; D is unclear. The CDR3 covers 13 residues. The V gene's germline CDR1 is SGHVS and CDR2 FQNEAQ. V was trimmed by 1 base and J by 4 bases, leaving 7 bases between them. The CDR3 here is CASSLVSSYGYTF. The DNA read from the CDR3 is TGTGCCAGCAGCTTAGTATCCTCCTATGGC.

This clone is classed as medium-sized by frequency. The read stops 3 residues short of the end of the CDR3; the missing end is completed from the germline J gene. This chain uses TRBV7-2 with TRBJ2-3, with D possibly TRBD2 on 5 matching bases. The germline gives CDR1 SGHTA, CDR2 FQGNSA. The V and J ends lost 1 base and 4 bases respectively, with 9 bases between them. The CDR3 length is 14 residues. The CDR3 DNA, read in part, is TGTGCCAGCAGCTTAGTAGCTAGCTCAGATACG. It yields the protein CASSLVASSDT. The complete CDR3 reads CASSLVASSDTQYF.

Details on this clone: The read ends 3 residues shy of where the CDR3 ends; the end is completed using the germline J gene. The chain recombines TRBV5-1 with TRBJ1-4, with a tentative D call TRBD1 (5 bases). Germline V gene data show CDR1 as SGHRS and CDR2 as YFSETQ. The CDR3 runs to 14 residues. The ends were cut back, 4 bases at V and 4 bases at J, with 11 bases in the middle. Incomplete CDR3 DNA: TGCGCCAGCAGCACGGGGGAGTTTAATGAAAAA. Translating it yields CASSTGEFNEK. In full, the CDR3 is CASSTGEFNEKLFF.

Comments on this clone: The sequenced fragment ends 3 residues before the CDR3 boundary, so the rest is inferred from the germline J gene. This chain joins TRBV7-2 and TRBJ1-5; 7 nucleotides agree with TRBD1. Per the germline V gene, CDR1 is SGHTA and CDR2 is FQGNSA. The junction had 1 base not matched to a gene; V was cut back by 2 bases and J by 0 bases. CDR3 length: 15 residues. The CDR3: CASSLSGGSNQPQHF. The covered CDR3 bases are TGTGCCAGCAGCTTATCAGGGGGTAGCAATCAGCCC.

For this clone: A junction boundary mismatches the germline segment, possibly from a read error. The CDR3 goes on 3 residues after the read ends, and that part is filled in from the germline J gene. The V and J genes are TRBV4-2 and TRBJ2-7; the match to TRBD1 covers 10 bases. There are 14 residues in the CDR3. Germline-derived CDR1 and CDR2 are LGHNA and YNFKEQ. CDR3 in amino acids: CASSQGQGLYEQYF. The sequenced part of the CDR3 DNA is TGCGCCAGCAGCCAGGGACAGGGGTTATACGAG.

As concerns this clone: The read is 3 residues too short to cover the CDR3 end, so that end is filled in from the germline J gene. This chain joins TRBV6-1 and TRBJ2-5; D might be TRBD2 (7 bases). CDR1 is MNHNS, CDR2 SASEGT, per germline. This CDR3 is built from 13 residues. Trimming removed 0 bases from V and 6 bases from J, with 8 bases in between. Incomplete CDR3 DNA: TGTGCCAGCAGTGAAGCCGGGGGGCAGACC. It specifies CASSEAGGQT. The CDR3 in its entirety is CASSEAGGQTQYF.

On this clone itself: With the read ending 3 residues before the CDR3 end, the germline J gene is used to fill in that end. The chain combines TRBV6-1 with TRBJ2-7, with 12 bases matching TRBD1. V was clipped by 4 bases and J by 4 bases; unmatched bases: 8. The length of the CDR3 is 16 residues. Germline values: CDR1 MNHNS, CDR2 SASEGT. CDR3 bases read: TGTGCCAGCAGTGCAACCGGGACAGGGGGCCTTTACGAG. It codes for CASSATGTGGLYE. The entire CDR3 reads CASSATGTGGLYEQYF.

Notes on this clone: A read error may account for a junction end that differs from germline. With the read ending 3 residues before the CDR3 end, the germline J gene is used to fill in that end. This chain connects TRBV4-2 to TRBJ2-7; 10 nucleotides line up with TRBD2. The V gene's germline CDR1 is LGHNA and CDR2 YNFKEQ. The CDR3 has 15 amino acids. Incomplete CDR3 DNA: TGCGCCAGCAGCCAGGGGACTAGCGTAGACGCCGAG. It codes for CASSQGTSVDAE. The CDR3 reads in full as CASSQGTSVDAEQYF.

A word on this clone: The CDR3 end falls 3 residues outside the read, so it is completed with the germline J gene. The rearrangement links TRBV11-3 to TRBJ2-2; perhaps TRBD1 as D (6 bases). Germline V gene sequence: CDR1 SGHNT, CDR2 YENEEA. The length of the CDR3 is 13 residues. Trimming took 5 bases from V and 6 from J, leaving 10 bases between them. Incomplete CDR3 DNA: TGTGCCAGCAGCAAGGGACAATCCGGGGAG. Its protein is CASSKGQSGE. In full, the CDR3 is CASSKGQSGELFF.

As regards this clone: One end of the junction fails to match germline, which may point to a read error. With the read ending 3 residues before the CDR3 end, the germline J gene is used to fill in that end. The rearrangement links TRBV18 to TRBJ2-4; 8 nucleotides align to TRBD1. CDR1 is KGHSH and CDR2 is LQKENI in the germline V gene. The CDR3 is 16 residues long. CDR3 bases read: TGTGCCAGCTCATCGACAGGGGATGTAACCAAAAATATT. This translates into CASSSTGDVTKNI. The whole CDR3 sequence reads CASSSTGDVTKNIQYF.

The CDR3 here is CSAGHGGADTQYF. CDR3 DNA (partial): TGCAGTGCCGGTCACGGGGGGGCAGATACG. The J gene is TRBJ2-3, the V gene TRBV20-1, with 8 bases that match TRBD2. The CDR3 end is not reached by the read, which stops 3 residues before it; the germline J gene fills it in. With 6 bases clipped from V and 4 bases from J, the junction kept 6 bases outside the gene matches. Germline values: CDR1 DFQATT, CDR2 SNEGSKA (reference sequence). This CDR3 region has 13 residues.

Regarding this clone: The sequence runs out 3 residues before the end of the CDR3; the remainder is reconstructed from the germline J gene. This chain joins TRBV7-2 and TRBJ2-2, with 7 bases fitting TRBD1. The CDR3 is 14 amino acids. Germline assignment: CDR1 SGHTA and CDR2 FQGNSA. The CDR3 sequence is CASRRDSETGKLFF. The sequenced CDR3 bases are TGTGCCAGCAGGAGGGACAGCGAAACGGGAAAG.

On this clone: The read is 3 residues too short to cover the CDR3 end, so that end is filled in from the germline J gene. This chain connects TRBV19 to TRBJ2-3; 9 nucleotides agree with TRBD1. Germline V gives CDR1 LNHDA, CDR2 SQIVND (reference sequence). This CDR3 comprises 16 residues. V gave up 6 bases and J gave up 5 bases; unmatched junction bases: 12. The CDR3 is CASRIQSGTGLDTQYF. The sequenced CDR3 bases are TGTGCCAGTAGGATCCAATCCGGGACAGGGTTAGATACG.

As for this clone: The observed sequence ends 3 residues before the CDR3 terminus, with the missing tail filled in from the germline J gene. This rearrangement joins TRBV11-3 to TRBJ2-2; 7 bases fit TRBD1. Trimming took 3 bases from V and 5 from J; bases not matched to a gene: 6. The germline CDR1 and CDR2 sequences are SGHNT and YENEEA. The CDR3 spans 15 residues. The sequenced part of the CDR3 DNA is TGTGCCAGCAGCTTCCTCAGCAGGGGGACCGGGGAG. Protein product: CASSFLSRGTGE. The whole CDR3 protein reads CASSFLSRGTGELFF.